Presented here are 20 T cell receptor beta chains from one specimen sequenced in a study of CD8 T cells in Susac syndrome. The authors reverse transcribed roughly 0.5 to 1 ug RNA with random hexamers. TCRdb passed the immunoSEQ multiplex PCR reads through MiXCR, listing each CDR3 protein once. The sample has over 150,000 distinct CDR3 sequences, around 93% seen once. What was sequenced was CD4+ T cells from PBMCs. These receptors were obtained from a human donor with multiple sclerosis.

CDR3: CASSTWTSGRTNEQFF. Here the CDR3 DNA reads TGTGCCAGCAGTACTTGGACTAGCGGGAGGACCAATGAGCAGTTCTTC. The V gene is TRBV6-2 or TRBV6-3, the J gene TRBJ2-1, with 14 positions matching TRBD2. The ends lost 5 bases at V and 6 bases at J; junction bases unmatched: 6. The CDR3 loop spans 16 amino acids. Germline V gives CDR1 MNHEY, CDR2 SVGEGT.

This chain links TRBV4-1 with TRBJ1-5; D unclear. Germline V gene lookup returns CDR1 MGHRA and CDR2 YSYEKL. The V gene lost 4 bases and the J gene lost 5 bases, with 12 bases spanning the gap. The CDR3 consists of 14 residues. As DNA, the CDR3 is TGCGCCAGCAGCCGGGGTCAGTTGGATCAGCCCCAGCATTTT. This encodes CASSRGQLDQPQHF.

The chain employs TRBV6-5 and TRBJ2-7; no clear D gene. V lost 0 bases and J lost 4, with 10 bases in between. This CDR3 is 14 amino acids long. Per the germline V gene, CDR1 is MNHEY and CDR2 is SVGAGI. CDR3 residues: CASSYSAGKYEQYF. The DNA of the CDR3 is TGTGCCAGCAGTTACTCGGCAGGAAAGTACGAGCAGTACTTC.

The J gene is TRBJ2-1, the V gene TRBV9; TRBD2 matches 11 bases. Losses at the gene ends were 2 bases for V and 6 bases for J; bases not matched to a gene: 4. The CDR3 is 15 residues long. Germline CDR1 SGDLS, CDR2 YYNGEE. In DNA, the CDR3 is TGTGCCAGCAGCGTTTCTAGCGGGGGGATCAATGAGCAGTTCTTC. It translates to CASSVSSGGINEQFF.

The chain carries TRBV28 and TRBJ1-2; 8 nucleotides agree with TRBD1. This CDR3 is built from 13 residues. The germline V gene encodes CDR1 MDHEN and CDR2 SYDVKM. The J segment lost 2 bases and the V segment lost 8 bases, leaving 4 bases of the junction unmatched. In DNA form, the CDR3 reads TGTGCCAGCCGGACAGGGAGAAACTATGGCTACACCTTC. Translation gives CASRTGRNYGYTF.

This clonotype has just a few counts. V and J are TRBV7-2 and TRBJ2-5; 8 bases map to TRBD1. The CDR3 has 14 residues. V dropped 1 base and J dropped 7; count of bases not matched to a gene: 5. Germline V gene data show CDR1 as SGHTA and CDR2 as FQGNSA. The CDR3 loop is CASSLGQGMRTQYF. CDR3 sequence (DNA): TGTGCCAGCAGCTTAGGACAGGGGATGAGGACCCAGTACTTC.

The table lists this clonotype with a count of one. The rearrangement joins TRBV2 to TRBJ1-2; D unclear. The CDR3 consists of 14 residues. Per germline, CDR1 SNHLY and CDR2 FYNNEI. Deletions cut 6 bases from V and 4 bases from J, with 15 bases between. In DNA form, the CDR3 reads TGTGCCAGCAGCGAGAATTCTGGGGTCTATGGCTACACCTTC. Its protein is CASSENSGVYGYTF.

The chain employs TRBV4-3 and TRBJ2-1; no definite D call. The germline gives CDR1 LGHNA, CDR2 YSLEER. V lost 1 base to trimming and J lost 7 bases, with 11 bases between them. This CDR3 comprises 14 residues. Written as DNA, the CDR3 is TGCGCCAGCAGCCAAGTAGGCAGTAGGAATGAGCAGTTCTTC. Protein sequence: CASSQVGSRNEQFF.

This clonotype showed up just a few times. The chain carries TRBV5-1 and TRBJ2-4, with a possible D match to TRBD2 (5 bases). The V end lost 5 bases, the J end lost 6 bases, and 12 bases lay between the germline ends. Germline CDR1 is SGHRS and CDR2 is YFSETQ. CDR3 length equals 13 residues. CDR3 loop: CASREGLGNIQYF. CDR3 nucleotide sequence: TGCGCCAGCAGAGAGGGATTGGGAAACATTCAGTACTTC.

The J gene is TRBJ2-4, the V gene TRBV15; weak D call: TRBD2 (6 bases). Germline assignment: CDR1 LNHNV and CDR2 YYDKDF (reference sequence). The CDR3 contains 12 residues. V dropped 3 bases and J dropped 8 bases, with 8 bases sitting between them. The CDR3 is CATSRDYYIQYF. Written as DNA, the CDR3 is TGTGCCACCAGCAGGGACTACTACATTCAGTACTTC.

The chain recombines TRBV28 with TRBJ1-6; D not certain. This CDR3 comprises 15 residues. The germline gives CDR1 MDHEN, CDR2 SYDVKM. V was cut by 8 bases and J by 4 bases, with 15 bases left in between. CDR3 region: CASCPQDFYNSPLHF. The CDR3 DNA follows: TGTGCCAGCTGCCCCCAGGATTTTTATAATTCACCCCTCCACTTT.

This clonotype has only a few counts. The chain is built from TRBV28 and TRBJ2-7; 7 bases fit TRBD1. The CDR3 runs 13 residues. Unmatched junction bases numbered 4, after V lost 6 bases and J lost 2 bases. Germline lookup yields CDR1 MDHEN and CDR2 SYDVKM. The CDR3 region has the DNA TGTGCCAGCAGGCCGGGACAGACCTACGAGCAGTACTTC. Translating gives CASRPGQTYEQYF.

This chain joins TRBV27 and TRBJ1-5, with a tentative D call TRBD1 (5 bases). The CDR3 runs to 14 residues. Germline V gene sequence: CDR1 MNHEY, CDR2 SMNVEV (reference sequence). Between the trimmed V and J ends, which lost 5 bases and 6 bases, there was a span of 14 bases. Here the CDR3 DNA reads TGTGCCAGCAGTAGCTCAGGGCCCGGTCAGCCCCAGCATTTT. Translated: CASSSSGPGQPQHF.

This chain links TRBV10-3 with TRBJ2-1, with D possibly TRBD2 on 6 matching bases. Germline loops: CDR1 ENHRY, CDR2 SYGVKD. The CDR3 has 15 amino acids. Between the trimmed V and J ends, which lost 3 bases and 1 base, there was a span of 10 bases. As DNA, the CDR3 is TGTGCCATCAGTGACGGGACTCCGTCCTACAATGAGCAGTTCTTC. This encodes CAISDGTPSYNEQFF.

The V gene is TRBV25-1, the J gene TRBJ2-5, with TRBD2 matching over 7 bases. This CDR3 has 15 residues. V shed 3 bases and J 1 base; nucleotides not matched to a gene: 5. CDR1 is MGHDK, CDR2 SYGVNS, per germline. The CDR3 nucleotides are TGTGCCAGCAGTGATATGAGCGGGGTCCAAGAGACCCAGTACTTC. This sequence encodes CASSDMSGVQETQYF.

This chain links TRBV3-1 with TRBJ1-1; D perhaps matches TRBD1 (5 bases). With 4 bases removed from V and 1 base from J, the gap between germline ends came to 13 bases. The CDR3 extends over 15 amino acids. The germline CDR1 and CDR2 sequences are LGHDT and YNNKEL (reference sequence). The CDR3 region has the DNA TGTGCCAGCAGCCCTAATCAGGGAGCGAACACTGAAGCTTTCTTT. Its protein product is CASSPNQGANTEAFF.

The chain has TRBV5-1 and TRBJ1-1, with 10 bases lining up with TRBD1. V lost 1 base and J lost 3; bases outside the gene matches: 3. The CDR3 is 15 amino acids. CDR1 is SGHRS, CDR2 YFSETQ, per germline. CDR3 sequence reads: CASSLNGQGDTEAFF. The CDR3 DNA follows: TGCGCCAGCAGCTTGAACGGACAGGGGGACACTGAAGCTTTCTTT.

The V gene is TRBV5-1, the J gene TRBJ2-2; TRBD1 aligns across 10 bases. After removal of 2 bases from V and 5 bases from J, the junction contained 6 bases not matched to a gene. CDR1 is SGHRS, CDR2 YFSETQ, per germline. This CDR3 is 16 amino acids long. CDR3 loop: CASSLSGQGSTGELFF. DNA of the CDR3: TGCGCCAGCAGCTTATCGGGACAGGGGAGTACCGGGGAGCTGTTTTTT.

The chain couples TRBV7-2 to TRBJ2-7; D unclear. Germline V gene sequence: CDR1 SGHTA, CDR2 FQGNSA. Deletions cut 4 bases from V and 2 bases from J, with 15 bases between. The CDR3 has 15 amino acids. The CDR3 protein is CASSSPGQSTYEQYF. The CDR3 bases are TGTGCCAGCAGCTCCCCCGGGCAGTCCACCTACGAGCAGTACTTC.

The chain employs TRBV7-2 and TRBJ2-3; D is ambiguous. This CDR3 is 13 amino acids long. Trimming took off 5 bases at V and 2 bases at J, with 8 bases between the two ends. CDR1 and CDR2 from the germline V gene are SGHTA and FQGNSA. The CDR3 here is CASSPRHTDTQYF. CDR3 DNA: TGTGCCAGCAGCCCCCGGCACACAGATACGCAGTATTTT.